A single T cell receptor (beta chain) is shown here with its context. The data stem from a study of low-dose radiotherapy and immunotherapy resistance in tumors. Study background: Patients were treated with intravenous nivolumab at 240 mg every two weeks and were also dosed with ipilimumab at 1 mg/kg every six weeks.

Germline-derived CDR1 and CDR2 are LNHNV and YYDKDF (reference sequence). This CDR3 region has 15 residues. V was shortened by 0 bases and J by 1 base, with 10 bases between the two germline ends. The PCR that amplified TCRs ran for about 18 cycles, relying on a constant-region primer and a V-primer adapter. mRNA, after isolation, was amplified by in vitro transcription. TCRdb independently ran MiXCR on the reads; one entry per CDR3 protein. The sample contains under 60,000 distinct CDR3 sequences, around 33% of which appear only once. Regarding time point: after trial treatment. Documented treatment: LDRT plus nivolumab, ipilimumab, low-dose cyclophosphamide and aspirin (RACIN trial). In the RACIN dose-escalation trial, donors got nivolumab plus ipilimumab with aspirin, cyclophosphamide and radiotherapy. As a condition of eligibility, patients had advanced solid tumors lacking tumor-infiltrating lymphocytes.

V gene TRBV15 combines with J gene TRBJ2-7; unclear D gene. The input for sequencing was PBMCs, taken after low-dose radiotherapy plus immunotherapy. The TCR originated in a male donor with rectosigmoid adenocarcinoma. For the CDR3, the DNA is TGTGCCACCAGCAGAGAGCCGATTCTATCCTACGAGCAGTACTTC. This encodes CATSREPILSYEQYF.